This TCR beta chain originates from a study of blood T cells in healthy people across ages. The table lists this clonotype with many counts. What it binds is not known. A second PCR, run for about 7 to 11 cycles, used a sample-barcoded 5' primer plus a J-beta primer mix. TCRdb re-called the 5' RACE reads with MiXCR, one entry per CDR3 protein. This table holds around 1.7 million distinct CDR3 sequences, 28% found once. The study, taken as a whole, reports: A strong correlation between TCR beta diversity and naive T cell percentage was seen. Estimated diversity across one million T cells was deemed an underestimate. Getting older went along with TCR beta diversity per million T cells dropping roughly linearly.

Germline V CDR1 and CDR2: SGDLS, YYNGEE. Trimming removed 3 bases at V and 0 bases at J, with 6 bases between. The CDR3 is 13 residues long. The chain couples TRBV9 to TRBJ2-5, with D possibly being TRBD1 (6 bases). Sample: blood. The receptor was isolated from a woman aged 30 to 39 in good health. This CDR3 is CASSGDNQETQYF. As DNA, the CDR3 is TGTGCCAGCAGCGGGGACAACCAAGAGACCCAGTACTTC. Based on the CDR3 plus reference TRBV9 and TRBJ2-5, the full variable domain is DSGVTQTPKHLITATGQRVTLRCSPRSGDLSVYWYQQSLDQGLQFLIQYYNGEERAKGNILERFSAQQFPDLHSELNLSSLELGDSALYFCASSGDNQETQYFGPGTRLLVL.